The next 23 T cell receptor beta chains were all read from a single sample in a study of CD8+CD57+ T cells in acquired aplastic anemia. CD8+CD57+ cell expansion had been shown by flow cytometry in patients chosen for sequencing. It was genomic DNA that served as the template for profiling TCR beta VDJ and CDR3. One entry per CDR3 protein, called by TCRdb with MiXCR from the reads. This table has 180,000 or so distinct CDR3 sequences, roughly 63% appearing once. The material sequenced was sorted CD4+, CD8+, or CD8+CD57+ T cells (not recorded which) from PBMCs. The receptors here all came from a human donor with aplastic anemia.

To note about this clonotype: No conserved phenylalanine or tryptophan is present at the end of the CDR3, so a read error is the likely explanation. The chain carries TRBV2 and TRBJ2-2; the D is unclear. V shed 6 bases and J shed 1 base, with 9 bases lying between them. The CDR3 contains 14 residues. Germline V gene data show CDR1 as SNHLY and CDR2 as FYNNEI. As DNA, the CDR3 is TGTGCCAGCAGGTACAGACAGAACACCGGGGAGCTGTTTTCT. This codes for CASRYRQNTGELFS.

A word on this clonotype: The CDR3 ends on some other residue instead of the conserved phenylalanine or tryptophan, so this is likely a read error. The chain has TRBV15 and TRBJ2-3; maybe TRBD2 (7 bases). V was cut by 6 bases and J by 3 bases, with 16 bases left in between. CDR3 size: 15 residues. CDR1 LNHNV and CDR2 YYDKDF come from the germline V gene (reference sequence). CDR3 loop: CATSSAGALTDTQYL. Here the CDR3 DNA reads TGTGCCACCAGTTCGGCGGGGGCTCTTACAGATACGCAGTATCTT.

Ten or more counts support this clonotype. The chain carries TRBV7-9 and TRBJ2-5; no firm D call. Germline assignment: CDR1 SEHNR and CDR2 FQNEAQ (reference sequence). The CDR3 is 15 amino acids. Trimming cost V 3 bases and J 5 bases, with 16 bases left between them. This CDR3 reads CASSFPRAVRETQYF. The CDR3 coding sequence is TGTGCCAGCAGCTTCCCCCGGGCTGTGAGGGAGACCCAGTACTTC.

The chain couples TRBV6-2 or TRBV6-3 to TRBJ2-3; TRBD2 agrees at 9 bases. CDR1 MNHEY and CDR2 SVGEGT come from the germline V gene. The ends lost 0 bases at V and 2 bases at J; junction bases unmatched: 9. The CDR3 is 18 amino acids. In nucleotides, the CDR3 is TGTGCCAGCAGTTACTCAGGAGCTAGCGGGGACTTCACAGATACGCAGTATTTT. Translation: CASSYSGASGDFTDTQYF.

This chain links TRBV24-1 with TRBJ1-4; 7 bases line up with TRBD1. The germline V gene encodes CDR1 KGHDR and CDR2 SFDVKD. With V trimmed by 2 bases and J by 8 bases, 4 bases remained unmatched. The CDR3 is made up of 14 amino acids. CDR3 DNA sequence: TGTGCCACCAGTGATTCAGGGGGGCCGGAAAAACTGTTTTTT. Translating it yields CATSDSGGPEKLFF.

The chain uses TRBV20-1 and TRBJ2-7; D gene ambiguous. Deletions cut 5 bases from V and 1 base from J, with 6 bases between. Germline-derived CDR1 and CDR2 are DFQATT and SNEGSKA (reference sequence). The CDR3 is made up of 11 amino acids. The CDR3 coding sequence is TGCAGTGCTGGTGGATCCTACGAGCAGTACTTC. Its protein product is CSAGGSYEQYF.

V gene TRBV4-1 combines with J gene TRBJ2-3; D uncertain. The germline gives CDR1 MGHRA, CDR2 YSYEKL. This CDR3 is 14 amino acids long. Trimming removed 1 base from V and 8 bases from J, with 13 bases in between. CDR3 loop: CASSQVWAVTTQYF. The CDR3 DNA sequence: TGCGCCAGCAGCCAAGTATGGGCCGTGACTACGCAGTATTTT.

V and J are TRBV19 and TRBJ2-2, with D uncertain. The CDR3 contains 10 residues. V shed 8 bases and J shed 7 bases, with 5 bases lying between them. Germline V gene data show CDR1 as LNHDA and CDR2 as SQIVND (reference sequence). The CDR3 is CASLGGELFF. CDR3 sequence (DNA): TGTGCCAGTCTCGGCGGGGAGCTGTTTTTT.

This chain joins TRBV5-1 and TRBJ1-2; a possible D gene is TRBD1 (5 bases). The CDR3 loop spans 14 amino acids. V was pared by 4 bases and J by 5 bases, with 15 bases between. CDR1 SGHRS and CDR2 YFSETQ come from the germline V gene. CDR3 residues: CASSETGSVYGYTF. CDR3 in DNA: TGCGCCAGCAGCGAAACAGGCTCAGTTTATGGCTACACCTTC.

The CDR3 spells CSASTGEISGANVLTF. The DNA for the CDR3 is TGCAGTGCTAGTACGGGGGAGATCTCTGGGGCCAACGTCCTGACTTTC. V gene TRBV20-1 combines with J gene TRBJ2-6, with a possible D match to TRBD2 (6 bases). V lost 3 bases and J lost 0, with 12 bases in between. The germline V gene has CDR1 DFQATT and CDR2 SNEGSKA (reference sequence). This CDR3 spans 16 amino acids.

The table lists this clonotype with many counts. The V call is TRBV27, the J call TRBJ2-5; maybe TRBD1 (6 bases). Per germline, CDR1 MNHEY and CDR2 SMNVEV (reference sequence). The CDR3 sequence is 13 residues long. V shed 5 bases and J shed 5 bases, with 12 bases lying between them. The CDR3 DNA reads TGTGCCAGCAGTCCACAGGGTTTGGAGACCCAGTACTTC. This encodes CASSPQGLETQYF.

V usage is TRBV5-1 and J usage is TRBJ2-5, with D maybe TRBD1 (6 bases). The CDR3 sequence is 14 residues long. Germline CDR1 reads SGHRS; CDR2 reads YFSETQ. The V end was cut by 1 base, the J end by 4 bases, with 11 bases between. The CDR3 loop is CASSLNQGIETQYF. The CDR3 bases are TGCGCCAGCAGCTTGAATCAGGGGATAGAGACCCAGTACTTC.

The chain is built from TRBV20-1 and TRBJ2-3; TRBD2 matches at 11 bases. The CDR3 runs to 17 residues. Trimming took 6 bases from V and 2 from J; bases not matched to a gene: 13. Germline CDR1 reads DFQATT; CDR2 reads SNEGSKA (reference sequence). The CDR3 protein is CSALGLAANPDTDTQYF. The CDR3 coding sequence is TGCAGTGCGCTGGGACTAGCGGCGAACCCCGACACAGATACGCAGTATTTT.

The V and J genes are TRBV5-1 and TRBJ2-5; D may be TRBD2 (5 bases). Germline CDR1 is SGHRS and CDR2 is YFSETQ. Deletions cut 0 bases from V and 0 bases from J, with 9 bases between. The CDR3 spans 15 residues. As DNA, the CDR3 is TGCGCCAGCAGCTTGGGCGGGCAGCACCAAGAGACCCAGTACTTC. The encoded protein is CASSLGGQHQETQYF.

Of note for this clonotype: The junction departs from the called germline gene at one end, perhaps through a read error. The chain has TRBV2 and TRBJ1-2, with D possibly TRBD1 on 6 matching bases. The germline CDR1 and CDR2 sequences are SNHLY and FYNNEI. The CDR3 covers 13 residues. The CDR3 DNA is TGTGCCAACAGTGAAGTTAAGGGGGATGGCTACACCTTC. As protein: CANSEVKGDGYTF.

The chain uses TRBV2 and TRBJ1-3, with D unresolved. Trimming cost V 3 bases and J 5 bases, with 5 bases left between them. The length of the CDR3 is 12 residues. CDR1 is SNHLY and CDR2 is FYNNEI in the germline V gene. The CDR3 DNA follows: TGTGCCAGCAGTGACACTCGAAACACCATATATTTT. Protein sequence: CASSDTRNTIYF.

In the case of this clonotype: The germline gene is not matched at one end of the junction; a read error may be the cause. The V and J genes are TRBV24-1 and TRBJ1-4, with D hard to call. CDR3 length: 15 residues. Germline V gene lookup returns CDR1 KGHDR and CDR2 SFDVKD. The DNA for the CDR3 is TGTGCCACCAGTCATTTCGGTGCAGGTTCAGGAAAACTGTTTTTT. This encodes CATSHFGAGSGKLFF.

At least ten counts were recorded for this clonotype. The gene calls are TRBV5-1 and TRBJ2-2; weak D call: TRBD1 (6 bases). Germline CDR1 is SGHRS and CDR2 is YFSETQ. The V end was cut by 4 bases, the J end by 0 bases, with 7 bases between. The CDR3 runs to 14 residues. The CDR3 is CASSQGTNTGELFF. The CDR3 DNA follows: TGCGCCAGCAGCCAGGGGACGAACACCGGGGAGCTGTTTTTT. The full variable domain, in which reference TRBV5-1 and TRBJ2-2 provide the parts outside the CDR3, is KAGVTQTPRYLIKTRGQQVTLSCSPISGHRSVSWYQQTPGQGLQFLFEYFSETQRNKGNFPGRFSGRQFSNSRSEMNVSTLELGDSALYLCASSQGTNTGELFFGEGSRLTVL.

This clonotype was picked up a small number of times. This chain joins TRBV7-9 and TRBJ2-5, with D unresolved. The CDR3 totals 15 residues. With 5 bases removed from V and 4 bases from J, the gap between germline ends came to 17 bases. CDR1 and CDR2 from the germline V gene are SEHNR and FQNEAQ (reference sequence). The CDR3 sequence is CASSTTEVPTETQYF. The CDR3 DNA reads as TGTGCCAGCAGCACCACAGAGGTCCCGACAGAGACCCAGTACTTC.

The V gene is TRBV20-1, the J gene TRBJ1-5; a possible D gene is TRBD1 (6 bases). The germline V gene encodes CDR1 DFQATT and CDR2 SNEGSKA (reference sequence). This CDR3 has 12 residues. V was trimmed by 5 bases and J by 5 bases, leaving 10 bases between them. CDR3 bases: TGCAGTGCTCGCCGACAGGATCAGCCCCAGCATTTT. It encodes CSARRQDQPQHF.

This clonotype was counted once. The chain is built from TRBV10-2 and TRBJ2-6, with D maybe TRBD2 (6 bases). The CDR3 covers 16 residues. Germline CDR1 reads WSHSY; CDR2 reads SAAADI. Between the trimmed V and J ends, which lost 3 bases and 0 bases, there was a span of 9 bases. This CDR3 is CASSDVGGSGANVLTF. The CDR3 DNA reads as TGCGCCAGCAGTGACGTCGGGGGCTCTGGGGCCAACGTCCTGACTTTC.

The rearrangement links TRBV19 to TRBJ2-5; 10 bases are shared with TRBD1. Germline lookup yields CDR1 LNHDA and CDR2 SQIVND (reference sequence). The V and J ends lost 3 bases and 5 bases, in that order; junction bases with no gene match: 9. This CDR3 has 16 residues. The CDR3 coding sequence is TGTGCCAGTAGTATTATCGGGACAGGGGCGGGGGAGACCCAGTACTTC. Amino acids: CASSIIGTGAGETQYF.

This clonotype is a singleton in its sample. The rearrangement uses TRBV2 and TRBJ2-5; maybe TRBD1 (6 bases). Between the trimmed V and J ends, which lost 6 bases and 0 bases, there was a span of 17 bases. Looked up from germline, CDR1 is SNHLY and CDR2 is FYNNEI. The CDR3 has 16 amino acids. The CDR3 spells CASSGPGTKNQETQYF. DNA for the CDR3: TGTGCCAGCAGCGGTCCCGGGACAAAAAACCAAGAGACCCAGTACTTC.